These T cell receptor beta chains were read from a single sample in a study of CXCR3-negative and CXCR3-positive naive CD8 T cells. TCRdb reprocessed the 5' RACE reads, keeping one entry per CDR3 protein, no DNA. Its listing shows over 100,000 distinct CDR3 sequences. Sequenced: naive CXCR3- CD8+ T cells from blood. The receptors come from a human donor in good health. Some clones in this sample may be carry-over from other donors' samples. Both conserved end residues are part of each CDR3.

J gene: TRBJ2-3
V gene: TRBV29-1
CDR3 protein: CSVVGLAGTDTQYF

J gene: TRBJ2-7
V gene: TRBV20-1
CDR3 protein: CSARGRDRPYEQYF

J gene: TRBJ2-1
V gene: TRBV11-2
CDR3 protein: CASSHQVRDRVGNEQFF

J gene: TRBJ2-3
V gene: TRBV28
CDR3 protein: CASSFNQGTDTQYF

J gene: TRBJ2-5
V gene: TRBV3-1
CDR3 protein: CASSQEPTFRETQYF

J gene: TRBJ2-7
V gene: TRBV3-1
CDR3 protein: CASSLEAGAGREQYF

J gene: TRBJ2-3
V gene: TRBV4-3
CDR3 protein: CASSQDTRQGAIDTQYF

J gene: TRBJ2-7
V gene: TRBV4-2
CDR3 protein: CASSPGTSGDPWYEQYF

J gene: TRBJ2-7
V gene: TRBV5-1
CDR3 protein: CASSPYRGPYEQYF

J gene: TRBJ2-3
V gene: TRBV12-3/TRBV12-4
CDR3 protein: CASSRPTTGDPADTQYF

J gene: TRBJ2-3
V gene: TRBV20-1
CDR3 protein: CSAKAGGTGDTQYF

J gene: TRBJ2-2
V gene: TRBV29-1
CDR3 protein: CSGFGGLGELFF

J gene: TRBJ1-5
V gene: TRBV12-3/TRBV12-4
CDR3 protein: CASSFGAAQPQHF

J gene: TRBJ1-3
V gene: TRBV7-9
CDR3 protein: CASRTGEDSGNTIYF

J gene: TRBJ2-2
V gene: TRBV6-6
CDR3 protein: CASSPPGTTNTGELFF

J gene: TRBJ2-7
V gene: TRBV5-1
CDR3 protein: CASSLLGSVYEQYF

J gene: TRBJ1-1
V gene: TRBV29-1
CDR3 protein: CSVVYGREAFF

J gene: TRBJ1-4
V gene: TRBV12-3/TRBV12-4
CDR3 protein: CASSLTWDGVNEKLFF

J gene: TRBJ2-1
V gene: TRBV7-8
CDR3 protein: CASSPTSFTSYNEQFF

J gene: TRBJ2-5
V gene: TRBV2
CDR3 protein: CASSGLGQRETQYF

J gene: TRBJ2-7
V gene: TRBV7-6
CDR3 protein: CASSFLDRGRISYEQYF

J gene: TRBJ2-6
V gene: TRBV5-6
CDR3 protein: CASSFTGANVLTF

J gene: TRBJ2-3
V gene: TRBV29-1
CDR3 protein: CSVEGTSGGTSTDTQYF

J gene: TRBJ2-1
V gene: TRBV20-1
CDR3 protein: CSATPRLSYNEQFF

J gene: TRBJ2-2
V gene: TRBV27
CDR3 protein: CASSPWSGGTGELFF

J gene: TRBJ1-4
V gene: TRBV7-9
CDR3 protein: CASTSGGQAGWEKLFF

J gene: TRBJ2-3
V gene: TRBV12-3/TRBV12-4
CDR3 protein: CAGVGASTDTQYF

J gene: TRBJ2-7
V gene: TRBV7-9
CDR3 protein: CASSWGQPPYEQYF

J gene: TRBJ2-3
V gene: TRBV5-1
CDR3 protein: CASSRWTSGDTDTQYF

J gene: TRBJ1-1
V gene: TRBV12-3/TRBV12-4
CDR3 protein: CASSFGSFTAFF

J gene: TRBJ2-1
V gene: TRBV20-1
CDR3 protein: CSAPTSGGAGYNEQFF

J gene: TRBJ2-2
V gene: TRBV6-2/TRBV6-3
CDR3 protein: CASSYSASANTGELFF

J gene: TRBJ1-2
V gene: TRBV15
CDR3 protein: CATSRDGDRVLYGYTF

J gene: TRBJ2-5
V gene: TRBV7-9
CDR3 protein: CASSADRVQETQYF

J gene: TRBJ2-7
V gene: TRBV6-2/TRBV6-3
CDR3 protein: CASSPGLGSRSYEQYF

J gene: TRBJ2-5
V gene: TRBV6-5
CDR3 protein: CASSYSPGLADQETQYF

J gene: TRBJ2-6
V gene: TRBV12-3/TRBV12-4
CDR3 protein: CASSSRWTATGANVLTF

J gene: TRBJ2-7
V gene: TRBV5-1
CDR3 protein: CASSPGGSWSEQYF

J gene: TRBJ2-7
V gene: TRBV20-1
CDR3 protein: CSARDMSSYEQYF

J gene: TRBJ2-1
V gene: TRBV6-2/TRBV6-3
CDR3 protein: CASSYTETTSGSGSYNEQFF

J gene: TRBJ2-7
V gene: TRBV28
CDR3 protein: CASSFMAGPSYEQYF

J gene: TRBJ1-3
V gene: TRBV29-1
CDR3 protein: CSVADRGVHTIYF

J gene: TRBJ2-7
V gene: TRBV7-9
CDR3 protein: CASSLVPSGGAGEQYF

J gene: TRBJ2-1
V gene: TRBV19
CDR3 protein: CASSLPGLAYNEQFF

J gene: TRBJ1-1
V gene: TRBV4-1
CDR3 protein: CASSPGPGTGGVTEAFF

J gene: TRBJ2-7
V gene: TRBV25-1
CDR3 protein: CASSESKDPRREQYF

J gene: TRBJ2-7
V gene: TRBV12-3/TRBV12-4
CDR3 protein: CASSPGGGIAYEQYF

J gene: TRBJ2-5
V gene: TRBV18
CDR3 protein: CASSQETGTGILETQYF

J gene: TRBJ1-1
V gene: TRBV27
CDR3 protein: CASSTGSKTEAFF

J gene: TRBJ2-7
V gene: TRBV20-1
CDR3 protein: CSANSLEGMSEQYF

J gene: TRBJ2-3
V gene: TRBV12-3/TRBV12-4
CDR3 protein: CASSPGGPADTQYF

J gene: TRBJ1-1
V gene: TRBV19
CDR3 protein: CASSIDRVTEAFF

J gene: TRBJ2-1
V gene: TRBV6-2/TRBV6-3
CDR3 protein: CASSYFQRGYNEQFF

J gene: TRBJ2-7
V gene: TRBV20-1
CDR3 protein: CSATDIPLESQAYEQYF

J gene: TRBJ2-5
V gene: TRBV28
CDR3 protein: CASRADRGETQYF

J gene: TRBJ2-7
V gene: TRBV20-1
CDR3 protein: CSARPGGPYEQYF

J gene: TRBJ2-3
V gene: TRBV7-6
CDR3 protein: CASSPGTGNPLTDTQYF

J gene: TRBJ2-2
V gene: TRBV4-1
CDR3 protein: CASSQEGPSTGELFF

J gene: TRBJ2-2
V gene: TRBV12-3/TRBV12-4
CDR3 protein: CASRGLAGEFGELFF

J gene: TRBJ2-7
V gene: TRBV20-1
CDR3 protein: CSARDNRDYEQYF